The 29 T cell receptor beta chains presented below share a single source sample, sequenced in a study of cytomegalovirus exposure and HLA in healthy donors. PCR used 60 Vbeta primers and 13 Jbeta primers. Sequencing was performed with immunoSEQ multiplex PCR; in TCRdb, only in-frame clones are kept and a portion is missing. The sample holds more than 95,000 clones, over 60% seen once. The material sequenced was PBMCs. These receptors all come from a young woman in good health and CMV-seropositive.

The chain links TRBV28 to TRBJ2-6; D is unresolved. Germline assignment: CDR1 MDHEN and CDR2 SYDVKM. V was cut by 2 bases and J by 2 bases, with 13 bases left in between. CDR3 length equals 17 residues. In DNA form, the CDR3 reads TGTGCCAGCAGTTTACCCGTTTCGAGCCCTGGGGCCAACGTCCTGACTTTC. Amino acid sequence: CASSLPVSSPGANVLTF.

V gene TRBV5-8 combines with J gene TRBJ2-7; TRBD1 might be the D (6 bases). V was cut by 3 bases and J by 5 bases, with 12 bases left in between. Germline-derived CDR1 and CDR2 are SGHTS and YDEGEE. This CDR3 region has 13 residues. CDR3 DNA sequence: TGTGCCAGCAGCTCGACAGGTGCCAACGAGCAGTACTTC. Amino acids: CASSSTGANEQYF.

A single count supports this clone. The gene calls are TRBV2 and TRBJ2-5, with D perhaps matching TRBD1 (6 bases). The V gene lost 8 bases and the J gene lost 4 bases, with 14 bases spanning the gap. The CDR3 is 13 residues long. The V gene's germline CDR1 is SNHLY and CDR2 FYNNEI. CDR3: CASGGDLGETQYF. The CDR3 DNA sequence: TGTGCCAGCGGGGGCGACTTGGGAGAGACCCAGTACTTC.

The genes are TRBV18 and TRBJ2-7; 11 bases are a match to TRBD2. This CDR3 is built from 15 residues. CDR1 is KGHSH, CDR2 LQKENI, per germline. Losses at the gene ends were 6 bases for V and 2 bases for J; bases not matched to a gene: 6. CDR3 in DNA: TGTGCCAGCTCTCCTACTAGCGGGGGAACCTACGAGCAGTACTTC. Translated: CASSPTSGGTYEQYF.

The V and J genes are TRBV28 and TRBJ2-3; 7 nucleotides agree with TRBD2. The CDR3 is 16 residues long. Germline V gives CDR1 MDHEN, CDR2 SYDVKM. The trim removed 3 bases at V and 0 bases at J, leaving 6 bases unmatched. The CDR3 loop is CASSFGPSGSTDTQYF. The CDR3 nucleotides are TGTGCCAGCAGTTTTGGGCCTAGCGGTAGCACAGATACGCAGTATTTT.

The chain recombines TRBV19 with TRBJ2-1, with 7 bases that match TRBD2. The trim removed 6 bases at V and 6 bases at J, leaving 8 bases unmatched. Per germline, CDR1 LNHDA and CDR2 SQIVND (reference sequence). The CDR3 is made up of 14 amino acids. Here the CDR3 reads CASRSPAGANEQFF. The CDR3 DNA sequence: TGTGCCAGTAGATCCCCGGCGGGAGCCAATGAGCAGTTCTTC.

The chain is built from TRBV5-1 and TRBJ1-5; TRBD1 matches 8 bases. Per germline, CDR1 SGHRS and CDR2 YFSETQ. The CDR3 length is 13 residues. J lost 10 bases, V lost 2 bases, and 5 bases had no gene match. The chain's CDR3 is CASSLAGGGPQHF. The CDR3 DNA reads as TGCGCCAGCAGCTTAGCAGGGGGCGGCCCCCAGCATTTT.

This clone occurred once. CDR3 DNA: TGTGCCAGCAGCTCTCAGGGGGCCAGTGAAGCTTTCTTT. Translation: CASSSQGASEAFF. This chain joins TRBV5-6 and TRBJ1-1; TRBD1 matches at 8 bases. Germline V gene lookup returns CDR1 SGHDT and CDR2 YYEEEE. The CDR3 length is 13 residues. Trimming removed 3 bases from V and 7 bases from J; junction bases left unmatched: 5.

The chain uses TRBV4-1 and TRBJ2-7, with 8 bases fitting TRBD1. After removal of 0 bases from V and 5 bases from J, the junction contained 6 bases not matched to a gene. The CDR3 runs 15 residues. Germline V gene lookup returns CDR1 MGHRA and CDR2 YSYEKL. The CDR3, as DNA: TGCGCCAGCAGCCAAGATTGGGACAGGTACCACGAGCAGTACTTC. Amino acid sequence: CASSQDWDRYHEQYF.

V and J are TRBV6-1 and TRBJ2-1, with 8 bases matching TRBD2. The CDR3 is 17 amino acids. The trim removed 1 base at V and 8 bases at J, leaving 13 bases unmatched. Germline values: CDR1 MNHNS, CDR2 SASEGT. The CDR3 loop is CASSEGSSGSQGHEQFF. In DNA, the CDR3 is TGTGCCAGCAGTGAAGGTTCTAGCGGGTCCCAGGGGCATGAGCAGTTCTTC.

In the case of this clone: The missing conserved phenylalanine or tryptophan at the end of this CDR3 makes a read error likely. The DNA for the CDR3 is TGTGCCAGCAGTGAGACAGGTCAACAGCCCCAGCATGTT. Protein product: CASSETGQQPQHV. The chain uses TRBV25-1 and TRBJ1-5; weak D call: TRBD1 (6 bases). The CDR3 consists of 13 residues. V was trimmed by 3 bases and J by 7 bases, leaving 10 bases between them. From germline, CDR1 is MGHDK and CDR2 SYGVNS.

The V and J genes are TRBV30 and TRBJ1-2; TRBD1 is a possible D gene (6 bases). Trimming cost V 4 bases and J 5 bases, with 17 bases left between them. This CDR3 comprises 14 residues. The germline V gene encodes CDR1 GTSNPN and CDR2 SVGIG (reference sequence). CDR3 DNA sequence: TGTGCCTGGAACCCGTGGGGGGGGACATATGGCTACACCTTC. Translating it yields CAWNPWGGTYGYTF.

The J gene is TRBJ2-7, the V gene TRBV28, with TRBD2 identical over 7 bases. The CDR3 totals 13 residues. CDR1 is MDHEN, CDR2 SYDVKM, per germline. The junction had 5 bases not matched to a gene; V was cut back by 3 bases and J by 6 bases. In DNA, the CDR3 is TGTGCCAGCAGTTTCCGGGGGGTGGGCGAGCAGTACTTC. Translated, it gives CASSFRGVGEQYF.

This clone occurred a few times. The rearrangement uses TRBV30 and TRBJ1-2; D is possibly TRBD1 (6 bases). The germline V and J ends were trimmed by 0 bases and 5 bases, with 13 bases remaining between them. This CDR3 region has 14 residues. Per the germline V gene, CDR1 is GTSNPN and CDR2 is SVGIG (reference sequence). The CDR3: CAWSVQGGKYGYTF. CDR3 nucleotide sequence: TGTGCCTGGAGTGTACAGGGAGGGAAGTATGGCTACACCTTC.

V usage is TRBV2 and J usage is TRBJ1-2; D perhaps matches TRBD1 (6 bases). Germline V gives CDR1 SNHLY, CDR2 FYNNEI. The length of the CDR3 is 14 residues. The V end was cut by 6 bases, the J end by 4 bases, with 15 bases between. CDR3 nucleotide sequence: TGTGCCAGCAGATCACTCCAGGGGATCTATGGCTACACCTTC. Protein sequence: CASRSLQGIYGYTF. Looking up the rest from reference TRBV2 and TRBJ1-2 gives the full variable domain: EPEVTQTPSHQVTQMGQEVILRCVPISNHLYFYWYRQILGQKVEFLVSFYNNEISEKSEIFDDQFSVERPDGSNFTLKIRSTKLEDSAMYFCASRSLQGIYGYTFGSGTRLTVV.

The chain couples TRBV18 to TRBJ2-3, with TRBD2 matching 9 bases. CDR1 and CDR2 from the germline V gene are KGHSH and LQKENI. CDR3 length equals 17 residues. Losses at the gene ends were 6 bases for V and 3 bases for J; bases not matched to a gene: 13. CDR3 sequence reads: CASSPGLATLGTDTQYF. CDR3 bases: TGTGCCAGCTCCCCTGGACTAGCGACCCTGGGGACAGATACGCAGTATTTT.

The chain carries TRBV30 and TRBJ1-2, with 7 bases lining up with TRBD1. The trim removed 0 bases at V and 4 bases at J, leaving 11 bases unmatched. The CDR3 contains 16 residues. The germline V gene has CDR1 GTSNPN and CDR2 SVGIG (reference sequence). CDR3 region: CAWSVIQGGGLYGYTF. The CDR3, as DNA: TGTGCCTGGAGTGTAATTCAAGGGGGCGGCCTCTATGGCTACACCTTC.

This clone came up once. J is TRBJ1-2 and V is TRBV6-1; D is undetermined. Trimming took 6 bases from V and 6 from J, leaving 14 bases between them. The germline V gene has CDR1 MNHNS and CDR2 SASEGT. The CDR3 runs to 13 residues. DNA of the CDR3: TGTGCCAGCAGCGCCAAGAGATACGATGGCTACACCTTC. Protein sequence: CASSAKRYDGYTF.

The rearrangement uses TRBV2 and TRBJ2-3; the D gene is possibly TRBD2 (5 bases). V was pared by 6 bases and J by 6 bases, with 7 bases between. Germline CDR1 is SNHLY and CDR2 is FYNNEI. The CDR3 is 11 residues long. The CDR3 reads CASRLADTQYF. CDR3 nucleotides: TGTGCCAGCAGGTTAGCGGATACGCAGTATTTT.

This chain links TRBV11-2 with TRBJ2-7, with 9 bases lining up with TRBD2. This CDR3 contains 14 residues. Per germline, CDR1 SGHAT and CDR2 FQNNGV. Trimming cost V 7 bases and J 2 bases; bases outside gene matches: 6. The CDR3 protein is CASIQTSGAYEQYF. Written as DNA, the CDR3 is TGTGCCAGCATCCAGACTAGCGGAGCCTACGAGCAGTACTTC.

This clone was seen only a few times. The rearrangement uses TRBV4-1 and TRBJ2-7, with 7 bases fitting TRBD1. This CDR3 has 14 amino acids. The trim removed 3 bases at V and 2 bases at J, leaving 4 bases unmatched. CDR1 MGHRA and CDR2 YSYEKL come from the germline V gene. Here the CDR3 reads CASSQMTGTYEQYF. The DNA of the CDR3 is TGCGCCAGCAGCCAGATGACAGGGACCTACGAGCAGTACTTC.

The V call is TRBV27, the J call TRBJ2-7; 9 bases agree with TRBD2. The ends lost 3 bases at V and 0 bases at J; junction bases unmatched: 3. CDR3 size: 15 residues. Looked up from germline, CDR1 is MNHEY and CDR2 is SMNVEV (reference sequence). In DNA, the CDR3 is TGTGCCAGCAGTTTGGAAGCGGGAGGCTCCTACGAGCAGTACTTC. Its translation is CASSLEAGGSYEQYF.

V and J are TRBV5-1 and TRBJ1-1; no definite D call. This CDR3 region has 14 residues. V lost 4 bases, J lost 1 base, and 11 bases lay in between. Germline V gene lookup returns CDR1 SGHRS and CDR2 YFSETQ. CDR3 coding DNA: TGCGCCAGCAGCGGCGGGCTGACGAACACTGAAGCTTTCTTT. It yields the protein CASSGGLTNTEAFF.

The J gene is TRBJ2-5, the V gene TRBV10-1; 7 nucleotides agree with TRBD2. Germline V gene lookup returns CDR1 WNHNN and CDR2 SYGVQD (reference sequence). J lost 5 bases, V lost 8 bases, and 14 bases had no gene match. The CDR3 length is 15 residues. The CDR3 nucleotides are TGCGCCAGCCCTGGGGCCCACGCGGGAGACGAGACCCAGTACTTC. Its protein is CASPGAHAGDETQYF.

This sequence joins TRBV28 and TRBJ2-1; D is perhaps TRBD2 (5 bases). The CDR3 extends over 14 amino acids. Germline values: CDR1 MDHEN, CDR2 SYDVKM. V lost 5 bases to trimming and J lost 4 bases, with 12 bases between them. CDR3 in amino acids: CASSHRDIYNEQFF. The CDR3 nucleotides are TGTGCCAGCAGTCACCGGGATATATACAATGAGCAGTTCTTC.

This clone has a handful of counts. The rearrangement uses TRBV11-3 and TRBJ2-1; D not certain. CDR3 length: 14 amino acids. V dropped 1 base and J dropped 1 base, with 5 bases sitting between them. Looked up from germline, CDR1 is SGHNT and CDR2 is YENEEA. The CDR3 spells CASSLVRSYNEQFF. In DNA form, the CDR3 reads TGTGCCAGCAGCTTAGTCAGGTCCTACAATGAGCAGTTCTTC. The full variable domain, completed using reference TRBV11-3 and TRBJ2-1, is EAGVVQSPRYKIIEKKQPVAFWCNPISGHNTLYWYLQNLGQGPELLIRYENEEAVDDSQLPKDRFSAERLKGVDSTLKIQPAELGDSAVYLCASSLVRSYNEQFFGPGTRLTVL.

The rearrangement links TRBV25-1 to TRBJ1-1, with a weak D call TRBD1 (6 bases). Trimming left V 4 bases short and J 6 bases short, with 12 bases between. CDR1 and CDR2 (germline): MGHDK, SYGVNS. The CDR3 runs 13 residues. Here the CDR3 reads CASSATGLPEAFF. The CDR3 DNA follows: TGTGCCAGCAGTGCCACAGGGCTCCCTGAAGCTTTCTTT.

The chain recombines TRBV30 with TRBJ2-1; 8 positions match TRBD1. With 4 bases clipped from V and 9 bases from J, the junction kept 8 bases outside the gene matches. Looked up from germline, CDR1 is GTSNPN and CDR2 is SVGIG (reference sequence). The CDR3 is made up of 13 amino acids. The CDR3 DNA sequence: TGTGCCTGGACGCCCAGGGGGCATGGTGAGCAGTTCTTC. Translating it yields CAWTPRGHGEQFF.

The chain carries TRBV19 and TRBJ2-2; perhaps TRBD1 as D (6 bases). CDR3 length equals 15 residues. Trimming cost V 7 bases and J 2 bases, with 14 bases left between them. Per the germline V gene, CDR1 is LNHDA and CDR2 is SQIVND (reference sequence). CDR3 in DNA: TGTGCCAGTAATTCCAGGACAGTCAACACCGGGGAGCTGTTTTTT. Translated: CASNSRTVNTGELFF.